The 17 T cell receptor beta chains in this list originate from one sample, sequenced in a study of CD8 T cells in ankylosing spondylitis. TCRdb processed the 5' RACE reads anew with MiXCR; each CDR3 protein has one entry. The profile shows some 220,000 distinct CDR3 sequences, 7% to 10% of them singletons. The sequenced sample was blood, either unsorted or a sorted T cell fraction (not recorded which). The receptor set was obtained from a female donor with ankylosing spondylitis or in good health (not recorded which).

The gene calls are TRBV5-1 and TRBJ2-7; D gene uncertain. V was clipped by 4 bases and J by 5 bases, with 25 bases between them. The CDR3 length is 17 residues. The germline gives CDR1 SGHRS, CDR2 YFSETQ. CDR3 sequence: CASSHTTPNRIGDEQYF. In nucleotides, the CDR3 is TGCGCCAGCAGCCATACCACCCCGAACCGGATTGGTGACGAGCAGTACTTC.

This clonotype came up many times. V and J are TRBV7-7 and TRBJ2-7; D not certain. This CDR3 contains 14 residues. Per germline, CDR1 SSHAT and CDR2 FNYEAQ (reference sequence). V was pared by 2 bases and J by 7 bases, with 15 bases between. CDR3: CASSLPSRSREQYF. DNA for the CDR3: TGTGCCAGCAGCTTACCGTCCCGAAGTCGGGAGCAGTACTTC.

The chain couples TRBV7-9 to TRBJ2-1, with TRBD1 matching 10 bases. After removal of 7 bases from V and 8 bases from J, the junction contained 5 bases not matched to a gene. Per the germline V gene, CDR1 is SEHNR and CDR2 is FQNEAQ (reference sequence). There are 13 residues in the CDR3. CDR3 amino acids: CASTTTGGDEQFF. CDR3 nucleotide sequence: TGTGCCAGCACCACGACAGGGGGCGATGAGCAGTTCTTC. The variable domain in full, completed from reference TRBV7-9 and TRBJ2-1, reads DTGVSQNPRHKITKRGQNVTFRCDPISEHNRLYWYRQTLGQGPEFLTYFQNEAQLEKSRLLSDRFSAERPKGSFSTLEIQRTEQGDSAMYLCASTTTGGDEQFFGPGTRLTVL.

This clonotype has at least ten counts. V gene TRBV11-2 combines with J gene TRBJ2-7; 8 bases map to TRBD2. The V segment lost 5 bases and the J segment 4 bases; nucleotides outside the gene matches: 10. The CDR3 sequence is 15 residues long. Looked up from germline, CDR1 is SGHAT and CDR2 is FQNNGV. The CDR3 DNA is TGTGCCAGCAGCCTACGACTAGCGACGGCTTACGAGCAGTACTTC. This gives the protein CASSLRLATAYEQYF. Supplemented by reference TRBV11-2 and TRBJ2-7, the full variable domain reads EAGVAQSPRYKIIEKRQSVAFWCNPISGHATLYWYQQILGQGPKLLIQFQNNGVVDDSQLPKDRFSAERLKGVDSTLKIQPAKLEDSAVYLCASSLRLATAYEQYFGPGTRLTVT.

This clonotype was detected ten times or more. The chain is built from TRBV5-1 and TRBJ2-3; 7 bases match TRBD2. J lost 3 bases, V lost 0 bases, and 7 bases had no gene match. This CDR3 is 16 amino acids long. Germline V gene lookup returns CDR1 SGHRS and CDR2 YFSETQ. CDR3 region: CASSLAGGRGTDTQYF. The DNA for the CDR3 is TGCGCCAGCAGCTTGGCGGGCGGGAGAGGAACAGATACGCAGTATTTT.

At least ten counts were recorded for this clonotype. This chain links TRBV24-1 with TRBJ1-5; 8 bases map to TRBD1. CDR1 and CDR2 (germline): KGHDR, SFDVKD. Trimming took 4 bases from V and 7 from J; bases not matched to a gene: 8. The CDR3 covers 15 residues. The DNA of the CDR3 is TGTGCCACCAGTGACTCACAGGGGGGTGGGCAGCCCCAGCATTTT. It codes for CATSDSQGGGQPQHF.

As to this clonotype: Since a much larger clone is just one base distant, this may be a read error. This chain links TRBV18 with TRBJ2-2; maybe TRBD1 (6 bases). CDR1 and CDR2 (germline): KGHSH, LQKENI. V lost 3 bases and J lost 2, with 10 bases in between. The CDR3 runs to 15 residues. The CDR3 DNA follows: TGTGCCAGCTCACCGACAGGTTCCAACACCGGGGAGCTGTTTTTT. Amino acids: CASSPTGSNTGELFF.

This clonotype appeared many times. The CDR3 nucleotides are TGTGCCAGCAGCCTGGCGGAGAGCTCCTACAATGAGCAGTTCTTC. Its protein product is CASSLAESSYNEQFF. The chain couples TRBV4-2 to TRBJ2-1; the D is unclear. Germline CDR1 is LGHNA and CDR2 is YNFKEQ. This CDR3 contains 15 residues. Between the trimmed V and J ends, which lost 4 bases and 0 bases, there was a span of 10 bases.

This clonotype was seen repeatedly, ten times or more. This sequence joins TRBV10-3 and TRBJ2-1; 7 nucleotides match TRBD1. The CDR3 contains 16 residues. From germline, CDR1 is ENHRY and CDR2 SYGVKD. J lost 7 bases, V lost 2 bases, and 11 bases had no gene match. Here the CDR3 reads CAISEPWQGERNEQFF. The CDR3 DNA reads TGTGCCATCAGTGAGCCCTGGCAGGGGGAGAGAAATGAGCAGTTCTTC.

Ten or more counts support this clonotype. The chain links TRBV5-1 to TRBJ1-5, with D unclear. Germline values: CDR1 SGHRS, CDR2 YFSETQ. Trimming removed 2 bases from V and 0 bases from J, with 12 bases in between. The CDR3 totals 16 residues. CDR3 protein: CASSFLGIGSNQPQHF. CDR3 nucleotide sequence: TGCGCCAGCAGCTTCCTGGGGATAGGTAGCAATCAGCCCCAGCATTTT.

This clonotype was seen a single time. This may stem from a read error, because a much larger clone lies one nucleotide away. The J gene is TRBJ2-1, the V gene TRBV6-1; D not resolved. Germline-derived CDR1 and CDR2 are MNHNS and SASEGT. The CDR3 is made up of 11 amino acids. CDR3 amino acids: CTSSENYEQFF. CDR3 coding DNA: TGTACCAGCAGTGAAAACTATGAGCAGTTCTTC.

This clonotype was seen at least ten times. The chain carries TRBV5-5 and TRBJ2-7; D remains ambiguous. The CDR3 totals 16 residues. Trimming removed 0 bases at V and 1 base at J, with 14 bases between. Germline CDR1 SGHKS, CDR2 YYEKEE (reference sequence). DNA of the CDR3: TGTGCCAGCAGCTTGGGGACCGGGTCTGGGTCCTACGAGCAGTACTTC. Translation gives CASSLGTGSGSYEQYF.

This clonotype was observed many times. V gene TRBV20-1 combines with J gene TRBJ2-1; 8 nucleotides line up with TRBD2. CDR1 is DFQATT and CDR2 is SNEGSKA in the germline V gene (reference sequence). The CDR3 consists of 14 residues. Trimming at V came to 1 base and at J to 5 bases, leaving 4 bases not matched to a gene. CDR3 in amino acids: CSARAGGHHNEQFF. CDR3 nucleotide sequence: TGCAGTGCTAGAGCGGGAGGGCACCACAATGAGCAGTTCTTC.

This clonotype came up many times. This rearrangement joins TRBV29-1 to TRBJ1-5; D call uncertain. The V end lost 0 bases, the J end lost 0 bases, and 12 bases lay between the germline ends. The CDR3 covers 16 residues. Germline values: CDR1 SQVTM, CDR2 ANQGSEA. The DNA for the CDR3 is TGCAGCGTTGAAGATCAATCTCTTGATAGCAATCAGCCCCAGCATTTT. Translated, it gives CSVEDQSLDSNQPQHF. Full variable domain (rest looked up from reference TRBV29-1 and TRBJ1-5): SAVISQKPSRDICQRGTSLTIQCQVDSQVTMMFWYRQQPGQSLTLIATANQGSEATYESGFVIDKFPISRPNLTFSTLTVSNMSPEDSSIYLCSVEDQSLDSNQPQHFGDGTRLSIL.

There are many counts of this clonotype. The CDR3 reads CSAILTSGRETQYF. In DNA form, the CDR3 reads TGCAGTGCTATACTGACTAGCGGAAGAGAGACCCAGTACTTC. The rearrangement links TRBV20-1 to TRBJ2-5; 9 bases agree with TRBD2. Germline values: CDR1 DFQATT, CDR2 SNEGSKA (reference sequence). J lost 4 bases, V lost 4 bases, and 7 bases had no gene match. This CDR3 has 14 residues.

This clonotype was found many times. The rearrangement joins TRBV6-5 to TRBJ1-3, with D possibly being TRBD1 (6 bases). Per the germline V gene, CDR1 is MNHEY and CDR2 is SVGAGI. Deletions cut 2 bases from V and 3 bases from J, with 8 bases between. The CDR3 totals 14 residues. The CDR3 loop reads CASSYRGIGNTIYF. In nucleotides, the CDR3 is TGTGCCAGCAGTTACAGGGGGATTGGAAACACCATATATTTT.

The chain combines TRBV30 with TRBJ2-7, with 14 bases that match TRBD2. The CDR3 length is 14 residues. J gave up 6 bases and V 3 bases, and 4 bases lay outside the gene matches. CDR1 and CDR2 (germline): GTSNPN, SVGIG (reference sequence). CDR3 DNA sequence: TGTGCCTGGAGAAGACTAGCGGGAGGGGGCGAGCAGTACTTC. As protein: CAWRRLAGGGEQYF.